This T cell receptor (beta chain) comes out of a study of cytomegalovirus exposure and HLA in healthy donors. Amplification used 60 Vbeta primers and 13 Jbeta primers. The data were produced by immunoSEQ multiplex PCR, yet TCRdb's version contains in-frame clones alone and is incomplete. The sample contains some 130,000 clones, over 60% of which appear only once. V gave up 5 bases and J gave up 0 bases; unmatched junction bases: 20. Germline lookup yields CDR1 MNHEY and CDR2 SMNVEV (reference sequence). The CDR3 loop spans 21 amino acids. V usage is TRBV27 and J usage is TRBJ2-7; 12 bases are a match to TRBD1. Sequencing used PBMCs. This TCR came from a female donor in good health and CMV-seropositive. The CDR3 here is CASSAFTGTGGAGEASYEQYF. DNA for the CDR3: TGTGCCAGCAGTGCTTTTACCGGGACAGGGGGCGCGGGGGAGGCCTCCTACGAGCAGTACTTC.